The TCR beta chain described here comes from a study of PD-1 blockade in classical Hodgkin lymphoma. Germline CDR1 is MNHEY and CDR2 is SVGAGI. The CDR3 loop spans 11 amino acids. Trimming stripped 5 bases from V and 4 bases from J, with 3 bases between. Whole-study results and caveats: Newly diagnosed and completely responding patients shared comparable baseline diversity. At baseline, newly diagnosed patients reportedly showed less TCR diversity than healthy donors.

The time point denotes: cycle 4 day 1 (C4D1), after more than 5 weeks of nivolumab. Following autologous stem cell transplantation, relapse occurred in every patient, and exposure to brentuximab vedotin varied. Some clones are missing from TCRdb's copy, which holds only in-frame ones; the method was immunoSEQ multiplex PCR. The repertoire has 20,000 to 25,000 clones, around 70% of them found once; the top ten carry around 21%. This clone qualifies as medium-sized (0.01 to 0.1%). Antigen specificity is unknown. This TCR was recovered from a human donor with classical Hodgkin lymphoma. The sample here was peripheral blood mononuclear cells (PBMCs), taken before the fourth cycle of nivolumab. V and J are TRBV6-5 and TRBJ2-1, with D unclear. The CDR3 here is CASSTYNEQFF. The CDR3 region has the DNA TGTGCCAGCAGTACTTACAATGAGCAGTTCTTC.